Below are 10 T cell receptor beta chains sequenced from a single sample in a study of response to subunit inactivated influenza vaccine. A single record per CDR3 protein comes from TCRdb applying MiXCR to the RT-PCR reads. The sample records 550,000 to 800,000 distinct CDR3 sequences, 15% to 19% being singletons. Sequencing used PBMCs from blood, obtained 12 days after vaccination. Source of these receptors: a man aged 50 or older who received an inactivated influenza vaccine.

A single count supports this clonotype. This chain joins TRBV20-1 and TRBJ2-3, with a possible D match to TRBD2 (6 bases). CDR1 and CDR2 from the germline V gene are DFQATT and SNEGSKA (reference sequence). V gave up 6 bases and J gave up 2 bases, with 15 bases separating them. This CDR3 region has 14 residues. The CDR3 DNA sequence: TGCAGTGCCCGGGACTTCCGGGACACAGATACGCAGTATTTT. As protein: CSARDFRDTDTQYF.

This clonotype was found a few times. V is TRBV24-1 and J is TRBJ2-3; 10 nucleotides agree with TRBD2. Germline assignment: CDR1 KGHDR and CDR2 SFDVKD. With V trimmed by 6 bases and J by 3 bases, 2 bases remained unmatched. CDR3 length: 14 amino acids. The CDR3 DNA reads as TGTGCCACCAGTAGCGGGGGGGCTACAGATACGCAGTATTTT. Protein product: CATSSGGATDTQYF.

This chain uses TRBV6-5 with TRBJ2-7; D ambiguous. The CDR3 spans 12 residues. V lost 4 bases, J lost 5 bases, and 9 bases lay in between. Germline CDR1 MNHEY, CDR2 SVGAGI. CDR3 residues: CASSSETNEQYF. The CDR3 DNA reads as TGTGCCAGCAGTTCGGAAACCAACGAGCAGTACTTC.

The chain combines TRBV27 with TRBJ2-7, with 11 nucleotides matching TRBD2. The CDR3 covers 14 residues. Germline V gene sequence: CDR1 MNHEY, CDR2 SMNVEV (reference sequence). V lost 6 bases and J lost 0; bases outside the gene matches: 1. The CDR3 DNA is TGTGCCAGCAGGGGACTAGCGGACTCCTACGAGCAGTACTTC. Protein product: CASRGLADSYEQYF.

A few counts support this clonotype. This chain joins TRBV4-3 and TRBJ2-5; D is perhaps TRBD2 (5 bases). The CDR3 runs 18 residues. Trimming took off 1 base at V and 2 bases at J, with 20 bases between the two ends. The germline gives CDR1 LGHNA, CDR2 YSLEER. CDR3 coding DNA: TGCGCCAGCAGCCAAGTCGGTAGGCTTGAACGGGGTCAAGAGACCCAGTACTTC. This sequence encodes CASSQVGRLERGQETQYF.

This rearrangement joins TRBV9 to TRBJ2-7; tentatively, D is TRBD1 or TRBD2 (5 bases each). V lost 0 bases and J 0 bases, leaving 13 bases between the germline ends. Germline lookup yields CDR1 SGDLS and CDR2 YYNGEE. The CDR3 is 16 residues long. CDR3 loop: CASSVGPGRSSYEQYF. In DNA form, the CDR3 reads TGTGCCAGCAGCGTAGGACCGGGGCGGAGCTCCTACGAGCAGTACTTC.

The chain links TRBV5-1 to TRBJ2-3; 8 bases are shared with TRBD2. Germline V lookup: CDR1 SGHRS, CDR2 YFSETQ. V gave up 4 bases and J gave up 5 bases; unmatched junction bases: 9. The CDR3 covers 15 residues. This CDR3 is CASSRGRGAVDTQYF. Written as DNA, the CDR3 is TGCGCCAGCAGCCGGGGGCGGGGGGCAGTAGATACGCAGTATTTT.

This clonotype has just a few counts. The J gene is TRBJ2-3, the V gene TRBV20-1; TRBD1 matches at 11 bases. The ends lost 8 bases at V and 0 bases at J; junction bases unmatched: 13. The CDR3 extends over 17 amino acids. Per germline, CDR1 DFQATT and CDR2 SNEGSKA (reference sequence). CDR3 coding DNA: TGCAGTTACCGGGACAGGGGGTTACCCGCTAGCACAGATACGCAGTATTTT. Its translation: CSYRDRGLPASTDTQYF.

V and J are TRBV20-1 and TRBJ2-1; tentatively, D is TRBD2 (6 bases). V lost 3 bases and J lost 7, with 13 bases in between. CDR3 length: 13 amino acids. Looked up from germline, CDR1 is DFQATT and CDR2 is SNEGSKA (reference sequence). The CDR3 nucleotides are TGCAGTGCTAGTTCGGGACTCCCTAATGAGCAGTTCTTC. Amino acid sequence: CSASSGLPNEQFF.

This clonotype was seen at least ten times. The chain combines TRBV20-1 with TRBJ1-1; possible D gene TRBD1, 5 bases. The V and J ends lost 1 base and 1 base respectively, with 10 bases between them. Looked up from germline, CDR1 is DFQATT and CDR2 is SNEGSKA (reference sequence). This CDR3 is built from 14 residues. CDR3 protein: CSARGAGPNTEAFF. The CDR3 nucleotides are TGCAGTGCTAGAGGGGCAGGGCCGAACACTGAAGCTTTCTTT.